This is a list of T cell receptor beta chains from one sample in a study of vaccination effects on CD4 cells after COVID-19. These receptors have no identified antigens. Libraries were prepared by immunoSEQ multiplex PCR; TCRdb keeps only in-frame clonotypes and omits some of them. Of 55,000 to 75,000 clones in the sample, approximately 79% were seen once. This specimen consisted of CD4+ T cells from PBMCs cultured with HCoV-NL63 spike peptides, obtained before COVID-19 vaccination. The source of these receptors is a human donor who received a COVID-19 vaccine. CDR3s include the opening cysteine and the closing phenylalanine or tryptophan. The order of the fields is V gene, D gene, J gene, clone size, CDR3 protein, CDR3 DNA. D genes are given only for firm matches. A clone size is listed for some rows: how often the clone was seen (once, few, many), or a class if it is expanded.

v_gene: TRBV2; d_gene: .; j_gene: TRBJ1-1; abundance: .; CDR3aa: CASSFFGQLNTEAFF; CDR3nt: TGTGCCAGCAGTTTTTTCGGACAGCTGAACACTGAAGCTTTCTTT
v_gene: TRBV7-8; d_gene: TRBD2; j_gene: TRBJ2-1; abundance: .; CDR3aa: CASSTLAGPAYNEQFF; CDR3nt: TGTGCCAGCAGCACCCTAGCGGGGCCGGCCTACAATGAGCAGTTCTTC
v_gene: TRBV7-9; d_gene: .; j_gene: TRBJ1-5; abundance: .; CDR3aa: CASSFPCGGADQPQHF; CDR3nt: TGTGCCAGCAGCTTCCCATGTGGGGGGGCAGATCAGCCCCAGCATTTT
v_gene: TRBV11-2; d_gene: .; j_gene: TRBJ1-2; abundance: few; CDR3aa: CASSHSRTPGISGYTF; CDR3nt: TGTGCCAGCAGCCATTCTCGGACACCGGGGATAAGTGGCTACACCTTC
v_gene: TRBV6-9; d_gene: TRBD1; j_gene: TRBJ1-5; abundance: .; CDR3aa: CASSSISTGTGGFQPQHF; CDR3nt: TGTGCCAGCAGTTCCATCTCCACCGGGACAGGGGGTTTCCAGCCCCAGCATTTT
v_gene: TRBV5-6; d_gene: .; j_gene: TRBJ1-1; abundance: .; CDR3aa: CASSLDGPRGTEAFF; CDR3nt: TGTGCCAGCAGCTTGGACGGACCCAGGGGCACTGAAGCTTTCTTT
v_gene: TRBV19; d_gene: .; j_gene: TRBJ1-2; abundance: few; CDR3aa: CASSLDRAADGYTF; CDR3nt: TGTGCCAGTAGTCTCGATAGGGCCGCCGATGGCTACACCTTC
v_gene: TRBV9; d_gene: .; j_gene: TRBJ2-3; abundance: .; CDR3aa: CASSVGIDTQYF; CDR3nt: TGTGCCAGCAGCGTAGGGATAGATACGCAGTATTTT
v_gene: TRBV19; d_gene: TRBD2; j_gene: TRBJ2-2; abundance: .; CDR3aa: CASSIRSSGTGELFF; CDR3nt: TGTGCCAGTAGTATAAGGTCTAGCGGGACCGGGGAGCTGTTTTTT
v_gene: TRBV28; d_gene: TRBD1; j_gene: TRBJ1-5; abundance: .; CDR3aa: CASSPDRVLSNQPQHF; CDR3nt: TGTGCCAGCAGCCCTGACAGGGTTCTTAGCAATCAGCCCCAGCATTTT
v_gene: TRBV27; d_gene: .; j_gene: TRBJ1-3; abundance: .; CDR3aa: CASMSGISGNTIYF; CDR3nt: TGTGCCAGCATGTCAGGTATCTCTGGAAACACCATATATTTT
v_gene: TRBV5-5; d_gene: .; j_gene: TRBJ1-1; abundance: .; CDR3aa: CASSLAYTGTEAFF; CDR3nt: TGTGCCAGCAGCTTGGCGTATACGGGCACTGAAGCTTTCTTT
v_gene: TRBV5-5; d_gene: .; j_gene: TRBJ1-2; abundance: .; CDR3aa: CASSLDTSNYGYTF; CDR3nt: TGTGCCAGCAGCTTGGACACCAGTAACTATGGCTACACCTTC
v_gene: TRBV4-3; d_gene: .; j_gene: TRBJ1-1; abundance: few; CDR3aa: CASSLYRQIMNTEAFF; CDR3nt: TGCGCCAGCAGTCTCTACCGTCAGATAATGAACACTGAAGCTTTCTTT
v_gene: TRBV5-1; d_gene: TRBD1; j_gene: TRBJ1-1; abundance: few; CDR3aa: CASSLGLLGGTNTEAFF; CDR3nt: TGCGCCAGCAGCTTGGGGCTTCTAGGGGGCACGAACACTGAAGCTTTCTTT
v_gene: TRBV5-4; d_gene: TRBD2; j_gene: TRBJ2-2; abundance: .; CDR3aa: CASSRGGQGNTGELFF; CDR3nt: TGTGCCAGCAGTCGCGGGGGGCAAGGAAACACCGGGGAGCTGTTTTTT
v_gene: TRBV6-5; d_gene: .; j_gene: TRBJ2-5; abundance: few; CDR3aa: CATIVTDQETQYF; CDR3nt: TGTGCCACCATTGTGACAGATCAAGAGACCCAGTACTTC
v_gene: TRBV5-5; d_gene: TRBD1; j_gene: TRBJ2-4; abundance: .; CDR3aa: CASSEPGQTLGLAKNIQYF; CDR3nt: TGTGCCAGCAGCGAACCGGGACAGACCTTGGGTCTAGCCAAAAACATTCAGTACTTC
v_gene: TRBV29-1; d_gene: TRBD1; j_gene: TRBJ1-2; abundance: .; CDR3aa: CSVEGDRVGYTF; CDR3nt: TGCAGCGTTGAGGGGGACAGGGTTGGCTACACCTTC
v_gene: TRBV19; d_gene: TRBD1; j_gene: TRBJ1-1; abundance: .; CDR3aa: CASSKGQGGTEAFF; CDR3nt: TGTGCCAGTAGTAAGGGACAGGGGGGCACTGAAGCTTTCTTT
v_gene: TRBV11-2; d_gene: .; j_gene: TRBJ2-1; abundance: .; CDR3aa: CASSTWTFGQFF; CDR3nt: TGTGCCAGCAGCACCTGGACTTTTGGGCAGTTCTTC
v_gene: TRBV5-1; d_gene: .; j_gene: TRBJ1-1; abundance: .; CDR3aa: CASTLGGRGRTEAFF; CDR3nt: TGCGCCAGCACCCTGGGGGGGCGGGGCCGCACTGAAGCTTTCTTT
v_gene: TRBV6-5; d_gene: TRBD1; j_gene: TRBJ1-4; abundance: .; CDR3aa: CASSYDRGSKKLFF; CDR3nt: TGTGCCAGCAGTTATGACAGGGGGAGTAAAAAACTGTTTTTT
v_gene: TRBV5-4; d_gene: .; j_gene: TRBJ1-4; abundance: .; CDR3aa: CASSLKGREWNEKLFF; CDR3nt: TGTGCCAGCAGCTTGAAGGGCAGGGAGTGGAATGAAAAACTGTTTTTT
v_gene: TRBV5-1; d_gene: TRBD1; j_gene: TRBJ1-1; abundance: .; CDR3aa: CASSSAGQGAKEAFF; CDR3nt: TGCGCCAGCAGCTCCGCAGGACAGGGGGCAAAAGAAGCTTTCTTT
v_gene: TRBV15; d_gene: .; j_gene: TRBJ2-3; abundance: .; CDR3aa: CATSRVTGITDTQYF; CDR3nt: TGTGCCACCAGCAGAGTTACGGGTATCACAGATACGCAGTATTTT
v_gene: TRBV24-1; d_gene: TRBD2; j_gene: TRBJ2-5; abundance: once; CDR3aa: CATSLAGGRQTQYF; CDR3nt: TGTGCCACCAGTCTAGCGGGGGGGCGACAGACCCAGTACTTC
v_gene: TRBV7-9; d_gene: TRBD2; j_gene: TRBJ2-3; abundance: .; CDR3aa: CASSQPSGGGTDTQYF; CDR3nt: TGTGCCAGCAGCCAACCTAGCGGGGGTGGCACAGATACGCAGTATTTT
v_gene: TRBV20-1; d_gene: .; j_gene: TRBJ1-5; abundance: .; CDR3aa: CSASQGNSNQPQHF; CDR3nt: TGCAGTGCTAGTCAGGGGAATAGCAATCAGCCCCAGCATTTT
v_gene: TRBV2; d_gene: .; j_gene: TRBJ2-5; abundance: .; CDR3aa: CASSEGLLPQETQYF; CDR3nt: TGTGCCAGCAGTGAGGGCCTCCTCCCCCAAGAGACCCAGTACTTC
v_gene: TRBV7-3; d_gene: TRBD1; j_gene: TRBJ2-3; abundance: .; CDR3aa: CASSSFLTGNRDTQYF; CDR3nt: TGTGCCAGCAGCTCCTTCCTGACAGGGAACAGGGATACGCAGTATTTT
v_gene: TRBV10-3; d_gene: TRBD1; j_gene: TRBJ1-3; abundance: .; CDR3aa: CAISDRTGGNTIYF; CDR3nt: TGTGCCATCAGTGACCGGACAGGGGGAAACACCATATATTTT
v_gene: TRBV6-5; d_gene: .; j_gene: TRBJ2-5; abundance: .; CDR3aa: CASRLRETIETQYF; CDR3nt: TGTGCCAGCAGGCTCCGGGAGACAATCGAGACCCAGTACTTC
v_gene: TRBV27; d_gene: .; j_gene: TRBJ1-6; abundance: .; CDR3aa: CASTKTGAPHNSPLHF; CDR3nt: TGTGCCAGCACCAAAACGGGGGCGCCGCACAATTCACCCCTCCACTTT
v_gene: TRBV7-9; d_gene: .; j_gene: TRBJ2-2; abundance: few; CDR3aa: CASSLGSNTGELFF; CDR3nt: TGTGCCAGCAGCCTAGGGAGTAACACCGGGGAGCTGTTTTTT
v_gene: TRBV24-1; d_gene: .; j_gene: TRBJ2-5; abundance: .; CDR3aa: CATSDSIGTRGGETQYF; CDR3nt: TGTGCCACCAGTGACTCCATTGGGACCCGTGGGGGGGAGACCCAGTACTTC
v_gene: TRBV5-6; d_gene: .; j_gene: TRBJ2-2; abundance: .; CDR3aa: CASSLLGQNTGELFF; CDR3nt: TGTGCCAGCAGCTTACTAGGACAAAACACCGGGGAGCTGTTTTTT
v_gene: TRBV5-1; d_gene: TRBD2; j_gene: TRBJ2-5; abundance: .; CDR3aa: CASSLELAGGGETQYF; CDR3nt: TGCGCCAGCAGCTTGGAACTAGCGGGGGGAGGTGAGACCCAGTACTTC
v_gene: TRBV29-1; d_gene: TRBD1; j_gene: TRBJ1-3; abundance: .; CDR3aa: CSVTGGGGNTIYF; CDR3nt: TGCAGCGTTACAGGGGGCGGTGGAAACACCATATATTTT
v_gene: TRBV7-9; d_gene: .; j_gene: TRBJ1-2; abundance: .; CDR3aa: CASSATDWGYTF; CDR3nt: TGTGCCAGCAGCGCGACGGACTGGGGCTACACCTTC
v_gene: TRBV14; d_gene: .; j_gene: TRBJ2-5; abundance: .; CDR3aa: CASSQLWAGWETQYF; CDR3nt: TGTGCCAGCAGCCAATTATGGGCAGGGTGGGAGACCCAGTACTTC
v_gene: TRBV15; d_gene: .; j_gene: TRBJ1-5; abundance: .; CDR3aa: CATSTKTVAGNQPQHF; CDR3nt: TGTGCCACCAGCACAAAGACAGTCGCGGGCAATCAGCCCCAGCATTTT
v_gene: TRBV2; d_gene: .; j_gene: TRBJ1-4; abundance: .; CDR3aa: CASSERAPGKLFF; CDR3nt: TGTGCCAGCAGTGAACGGGCTCCCGGAAAACTGTTTTTT
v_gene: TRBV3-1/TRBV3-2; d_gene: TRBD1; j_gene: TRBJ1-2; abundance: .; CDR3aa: CASSQGPGQSYGYTF; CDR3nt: TGTGCCAGCAGCCAAGGGCCGGGACAGAGCTATGGCTACACCTTC
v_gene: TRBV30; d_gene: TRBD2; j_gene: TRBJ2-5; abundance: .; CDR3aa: CAWSGGGVQETQYF; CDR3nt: TGTGCCTGGAGTGGCGGGGGGGTCCAAGAGACCCAGTACTTC
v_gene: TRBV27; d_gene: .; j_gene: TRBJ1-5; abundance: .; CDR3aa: CASSFSGAQPQHF; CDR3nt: TGTGCCAGCAGTTTTTCGGGGGCTCAGCCCCAGCATTTT